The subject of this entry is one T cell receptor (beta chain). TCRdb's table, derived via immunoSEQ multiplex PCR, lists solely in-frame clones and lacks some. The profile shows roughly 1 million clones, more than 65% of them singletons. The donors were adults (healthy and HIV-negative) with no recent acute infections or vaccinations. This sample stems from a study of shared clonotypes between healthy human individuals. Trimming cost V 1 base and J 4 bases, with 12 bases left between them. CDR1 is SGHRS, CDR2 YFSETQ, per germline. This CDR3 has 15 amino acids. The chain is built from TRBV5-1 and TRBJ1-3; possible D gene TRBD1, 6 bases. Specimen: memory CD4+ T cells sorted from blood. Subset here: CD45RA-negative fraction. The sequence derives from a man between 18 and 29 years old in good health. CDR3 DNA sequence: TGCGCCAGCAGCTTGAACGGGGGGCAAGGAAACACCATATATTTT. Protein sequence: CASSLNGGQGNTIYF.